Listed below are T cell receptor beta chains from one sample, sequenced in a study of T cells in Graves' hyperthyroidism and ophthalmopathy. TCRdb reprocessed the multiplex PCR reads with MiXCR, giving one entry per CDR3 protein. In the table there are around 600,000 distinct CDR3 sequences, about 15% of which are singletons. Sequences were obtained from blood. These receptors originate from a woman in her thirties with Graves' hyperthyroidism. The CDR3 runs from the conserved cysteine through the conserved F or W. Each record gives: D gene, clone size, J gene, CDR3 length, V gene, CDR3 DNA, CDR3 protein. D genes are given only for firm matches. The size of a clone is reported for some rows only, either as once, few or many, or as a class for expanded clones.

D gene: NA; clone size: many; J gene: TRBJ2-1; CDR3 length: 14; V gene: TRBV30; CDR3 DNA: TGTGCCTGGAGTGTACGGCTAGTTCGGAATGAGCAGTTCTTC; CDR3 protein: CAWSVRLVRNEQFF
D gene: NA; clone size: many; J gene: TRBJ1-5; CDR3 length: 16; V gene: TRBV18; CDR3 DNA: TGTGCCAGCTCACCATCTGCTCCGGGACCGAGTGTGGCCCAGCATTTT; CDR3 protein: CASSPSAPGPSVAQHF
D gene: NA; clone size: few; J gene: TRBJ2-5; CDR3 length: 14; V gene: TRBV2; CDR3 DNA: TGTGCCAGCAGTGAAGCATACGGTTGGGGGACCCAGTACTTC; CDR3 protein: CASSEAYGWGTQYF
D gene: NA; clone size: NA; J gene: TRBJ1-1; CDR3 length: 13; V gene: TRBV28; CDR3 DNA: TGTCCCAGCAGCGTGGTAGTGAACACTGAAGCTCTCTTT; CDR3 protein: CPSSVVVNTEALF
D gene: NA; clone size: few; J gene: TRBJ2-7; CDR3 length: 13; V gene: TRBV15; CDR3 DNA: TGTGCCACCAGCAGCAGGGCGGGCTACGAGCAGTACTTC; CDR3 protein: CATSSRAGYEQYF
D gene: TRBD2; clone size: NA; J gene: TRBJ2-1; CDR3 length: 19; V gene: TRBV19; CDR3 DNA: TGTGCCAGTAGTCCGGGGACTAGCGGGAGGATAGGCTCCTACAATGAGCGGTTCTTC; CDR3 protein: CASSPGTSGRIGSYNERFF
D gene: TRBD1; clone size: many; J gene: TRBJ1-2; CDR3 length: 15; V gene: TRBV7-2; CDR3 DNA: TGTGCCAGCAGCTTAGTCTCGGGACAGCCTATGGACTACACCTTC; CDR3 protein: CASSLVSGQPMDYTF
D gene: NA; clone size: many; J gene: TRBJ2-5; CDR3 length: 13; V gene: TRBV28; CDR3 DNA: TGTGCCAGCAGTCTTACTAGCAGGGAGACCCAGTACTTC; CDR3 protein: CASSLTSRETQYF
D gene: NA; clone size: many; J gene: TRBJ1-2; CDR3 length: 14; V gene: TRBV20-1; CDR3 DNA: TGCAGTGCTAGAGACCCAGGTTCTAACTATGGCTACACCTTC; CDR3 protein: CSARDPGSNYGYTF
D gene: TRBD1; clone size: NA; J gene: TRBJ2-3; CDR3 length: 14; V gene: TRBV6-1; CDR3 DNA: TGTGCCAGCAAGCCGGACAGGGGCTTGGATACGCAGTATTTT; CDR3 protein: CASKPDRGLDTQYF
D gene: TRBD1; clone size: NA; J gene: TRBJ2-7; CDR3 length: 15; V gene: TRBV13; CDR3 DNA: TGTGCCAGCAGCAATTGGGACAGGGGCCCCTACGAGCAGTACTTC; CDR3 protein: CASSNWDRGPYEQYF
D gene: TRBD2; clone size: NA; J gene: TRBJ2-1; CDR3 length: 17; V gene: TRBV3-1; CDR3 DNA: TGTGCCAGCAGCGGCGGCGGGCGGGAGGGGTATTACAATGAGCAGTTCTTC; CDR3 protein: CASSGGGREGYYNEQFF
D gene: NA; clone size: many; J gene: TRBJ2-7; CDR3 length: 16; V gene: TRBV27; CDR3 DNA: TGTGCCAGCAGTGGCATCCGGGACGGGAGCTCCTACGAGCAGTACTTC; CDR3 protein: CASSGIRDGSSYEQYF
D gene: NA; clone size: NA; J gene: TRBJ2-6; CDR3 length: 14; V gene: TRBV20-1; CDR3 DNA: TGCAGTGCATACAGGGTTTACGGGGCCAACGTCCTGACTTTC; CDR3 protein: CSAYRVYGANVLTF
D gene: NA; clone size: many; J gene: TRBJ1-2; CDR3 length: 16; V gene: TRBV29-1; CDR3 DNA: TGCAGCGTCCTGGCGGAGGGGAGGTGGGCTAACTATGGCTACACCTTC; CDR3 protein: CSVLAEGRWANYGYTF
D gene: NA; clone size: many; J gene: TRBJ2-7; CDR3 length: 14; V gene: TRBV20-1; CDR3 DNA: TGCAGTGCAGGGTCCCGGGACAACTCCTACGAGCAGTACTTC; CDR3 protein: CSAGSRDNSYEQYF
D gene: TRBD2; clone size: many; J gene: TRBJ2-1; CDR3 length: 15; V gene: TRBV20-1; CDR3 DNA: TGCAGTGTTCAGAGGAGGCGGGAGAGAAGAAGTGAGCAGTTCTTC; CDR3 protein: CSVQRRRERRSEQFF
D gene: NA; clone size: many; J gene: TRBJ1-5; CDR3 length: 18; V gene: TRBV12-5; CDR3 DNA: TGTGCTAGTGGTTTGGTATTGGGGGTAGAGGGGAACCATCGGCCCCAGCATTTT; CDR3 protein: CASGLVLGVEGNHRPQHF
D gene: NA; clone size: many; J gene: TRBJ1-2; CDR3 length: 15; V gene: TRBV28; CDR3 DNA: TGTGCCAGCAGCCCCCCGTCCGGGGAGGCGAATGGCTACACCTTC; CDR3 protein: CASSPPSGEANGYTF
D gene: NA; clone size: NA; J gene: TRBJ2-3; CDR3 length: 14; V gene: TRBV5-4; CDR3 DNA: TGTGCCAGCAGCTTGGCGGGGGCGGAAGATACGCAGTATTTT; CDR3 protein: CASSLAGAEDTQYF
D gene: TRBD1; clone size: NA; J gene: TRBJ1-5; CDR3 length: 14; V gene: TRBV19; CDR3 DNA: TGTGCCAGTAGCGGCAGGGGGTTTGATCAGCCCCAGCATTTT; CDR3 protein: CASSGRGFDQPQHF
D gene: TRBD2; clone size: many; J gene: TRBJ2-1; CDR3 length: 15; V gene: TRBV11-2; CDR3 DNA: TGTGCCAGCAACCGACTAGCGGGAATAGACAATGAGCAGTTCTTC; CDR3 protein: CASNRLAGIDNEQFF
D gene: TRBD2; clone size: few; J gene: TRBJ2-2; CDR3 length: 17; V gene: TRBV27; CDR3 DNA: TGTGCCAGCAATTCCGTAACTAGCGGGAGCGGAACCGGGGAGCTGTTTTTT; CDR3 protein: CASNSVTSGSGTGELFF
D gene: TRBD2; clone size: few; J gene: TRBJ2-3; CDR3 length: 14; V gene: TRBV6-2/TRBV6-3; CDR3 DNA: TGTGCCAGCAGTTATCGCGGGAGGGGAGATACGCAGTATTTT; CDR3 protein: CASSYRGRGDTQYF